This TCR beta chain was obtained from a study of blood T cells in healthy people across ages. This clonotype came up a few times. With a J-beta primer mix and a sample-barcoded 5' primer, a second PCR ran about 7 to 12 cycles. In TCRdb, the 5' RACE reads were re-called with MiXCR into one record per CDR3 protein. The repertoire holds 1.5 million to 2 million distinct CDR3 sequences, around 50% seen once, with over 2% in the top ten. Sample: blood. This receptor was taken from a woman between 40 and 50 years old in good health.

In DNA form, the CDR3 reads TGTGCCAGCAGCCAAAATGGACGTACGGGGGGGCGAGATACGCAGTATTTT. Amino acid sequence: CASSQNGRTGGRDTQYF. The V call is TRBV4-2, the J call TRBJ2-3; 8 bases align to TRBD2. The CDR3 extends over 17 amino acids. From germline, CDR1 is LGHNA and CDR2 YNFKEQ. The V segment lost 2 bases and the J segment 5 bases; nucleotides outside the gene matches: 12.